This is a list of T cell receptor beta chains from one sample in a study of cytomegalovirus exposure and HLA in healthy donors. Repertoires were generated with immunoSEQ multiplex PCR, while TCRdb's copy carries only in-frame clones and drops some. The sample contains roughly 86,000 clones, over 75% of which appear only once. Sequencing was done on a sample of PBMCs. All receptors come from a man aged 50 or older in good health and CMV-seropositive. Both conserved end residues are part of each CDR3. The D gene is left open where the match is weak. Clone size, where shown, is once, few, many, or a class for clones that have expanded.

D | J | V | size | DNA | CDR3
TRBD2 | TRBJ2-3 | TRBV7-3 | . | TGTGCCAGCAGCAGGACTAGCGGGGGAGATACGCAGTATTTT | CASSRTSGGDTQYF
TRBD1 | TRBJ1-1 | TRBV19 | once | TGTGCCAGTAGTTTTGGGACAGGGAGACCGACTGAAGCTTTCTTT | CASSFGTGRPTEAFF
TRBD1 | TRBJ1-6 | TRBV7-8 | . | TGTGCCAGCAGCTTAGTTTACGACAGGGAGAATTCACCCCTCAACTTT | CASSLVYDRENSPLNF
. | TRBJ1-1 | TRBV18 | once | TGTGCCAGCTCAAGCTACAGGGAGACTGCTGAAGCTTTCTTT | CASSSYRETAEAFF
. | TRBJ1-1 | TRBV4-1 | . | TGCGCCAGCAGCCAGCCGGGGGGCAAGAACACTGAAGCTTTCTTT | CASSQPGGKNTEAFF
. | TRBJ1-1 | TRBV6-1 | . | TGTGCCAGCAGTGAAAGGGGTTGGCAGATGAACACTGAAGCTTTCTTT | CASSERGWQMNTEAFF
. | TRBJ1-3 | TRBV28 | few | TGTGCCAGCAGTTTATGGTCTTCAGGGGCTGGAAACACCATATATTTT | CASSLWSSGAGNTIYF
. | TRBJ2-7 | TRBV4-3 | . | TGCGCCAGCAGCCAAGGGTACGGCGGGTCCCACGAGCAGTACTTC | CASSQGYGGSHEQYF
TRBD1 | TRBJ1-4 | TRBV30 | . | TGTGCCTGGAGTGCGCCTACAGGGGGCGGGCTGTTTTTT | CAWSAPTGGGLFF
. | TRBJ1-1 | TRBV10-3 | . | TGTGCCATCAGTGAGGACAGATCGAACACTGAAGCTTTCTTT | CAISEDRSNTEAFF
. | TRBJ1-1 | TRBV10-2 | . | TGCGCCAGCAGCTCGTCCACTGAAGCTTTCTTT | CASSSSTEAFF
. | TRBJ2-3 | TRBV9 | . | TGTGCCAGCAGCACCAGAACAATTACAGGAGTATCTAGCACAGATACGCAGTATTTT | CASSTRTITGVSSTDTQYF
. | TRBJ1-4 | TRBV2 | . | TGTGCCAGCAGTGATCCCTTAGAAAAACTGTTTTTT | CASSDPLEKLFF
. | TRBJ2-2 | TRBV7-8 | . | TGTGCCAGCACCGAGTATGGGAACACCGGGGAGCTGTTTTTT | CASTEYGNTGELFF
. | TRBJ1-1 | TRBV7-9 | . | TGTGCCAGCAAGCTTAGTACAGGGAACACTGAAGCTTTCTTT | CASKLSTGNTEAFF
. | TRBJ2-4 | TRBV5-1 | . | TGCGCCAGCAGGGGCCTAGCCAAAAACATTCAGTACTTC | CASRGLAKNIQYF
. | TRBJ2-3 | TRBV6-5 | . | TGTGCCAGCAGTTATCCGGGAGATACGCAGTATTTT | CASSYPGDTQYF
. | TRBJ2-1 | TRBV30 | few | TGTGCCTGGAGTGTAATGCGTAGGACTCGGAGAGATTACAATGAGCAGTTCTTC | CAWSVMRRTRRDYNEQFF
TRBD1 | TRBJ1-2 | TRBV18 | . | TGTGCCAGCTCACCACGACAGGGCCTGGGTAATGGCTACACCTTC | CASSPRQGLGNGYTF
. | TRBJ2-5 | TRBV4-2 | few | TGTGCCAGCAGCCAAGATCGAAGCTTAGAGACCCAGTACTTC | CASSQDRSLETQYF
. | TRBJ1-6 | TRBV28 | . | TGTGCCAGCAGTTTACTGAATTCACCCCTCCACTTT | CASSLLNSPLHF
. | TRBJ1-2 | TRBV9 | . | TGTGCCAGCAGCGAACGGGGAGGGGTCTATGGCTACCCCTTC | CASSERGGVYGYPF
TRBD1 | TRBJ2-7 | TRBV19 | . | TGTGCCAGTAGTACTCCCGGGACAGGGGCCTACGAGCAGTACTTC | CASSTPGTGAYEQYF
. | TRBJ2-3 | TRBV5-6 | . | TGTGCCAGCTGGAAGATGACAGGGACTAGCACAGATACGCAGTATTTT | CASWKMTGTSTDTQYF
. | TRBJ2-1 | TRBV29-1 | few | TGCAGCGGGAGGGGGGGGGTATACAATGAGCAGTTCTTC | CSGRGGVYNEQFF
. | TRBJ1-2 | TRBV7-9 | few | TGTGCCAGCAGCTTAGGATTCAGTAACTATGGCTACACCTTC | CASSLGFSNYGYTF
. | TRBJ1-3 | TRBV18 | . | TGTGCCAGCTCGGCGGGGGGAGACACCATATATTTT | CASSAGGDTIYF
TRBD2 | TRBJ2-1 | TRBV14 | . | TGTGCCAGCAGCCTCGGAACTAGCGGGGGGTCGTGGGAAAATGAGCAGTTCTTC | CASSLGTSGGSWENEQFF
. | TRBJ1-5 | TRBV30 | . | TGTGCCTGGAGTGTACGCGGTAGCAATCAGCCCCAGAATTTT | CAWSVRGSNQPQNF
. | TRBJ2-5 | TRBV2 | . | TGTGCCAGCAGTATCGGGTCCAAAGAGACCCAGTACTTC | CASSIGSKETQYF
TRBD1 | TRBJ1-2 | TRBV19 | . | TGTGCCAGTACCACTACACAGGGGCGCAGAACTGGCTACACCTTC | CASTTTQGRRTGYTF
TRBD1 | TRBJ1-1 | TRBV10-3 | few | TGTGCCATCAGTGAGACAACAGGGGGGAATACTGAAGCTTTCTTT | CAISETTGGNTEAFF
. | TRBJ2-5 | TRBV10-3 | . | TGTGCCATCAGTGAGCCACTAGGGGAGACCCAGTACTTC | CAISEPLGETQYF
. | TRBJ1-6 | TRBV6-1 | . | TGTGCCAGCAGTGAAGATAGGGACTCCTATAATTCACCCCTCAACTTT | CASSEDRDSYNSPLNF
TRBD2 | TRBJ2-4 | TRBV5-1 | . | TGCGCCAGCAGCCTAAGCGGGGGCCGAACCAAAAACATTCAGTACTTC | CASSLSGGRTKNIQYF
TRBD1 | TRBJ2-5 | TRBV27 | . | TGTGCCAGCAGTTCCCGACAGGGATGGCAAGAGACCCAGTACTTC | CASSSRQGWQETQYF
TRBD1 | TRBJ1-1 | TRBV7-2 | . | TGTGCCAGCAGCTTTACAGGGGGCGACACTGAAGCTTTCTTT | CASSFTGGDTEAFF
TRBD1 | TRBJ1-6 | TRBV9 | . | TGTGCCAGCAGCGTTGGGACAGGCTATAATTCACCCCTCCACTTT | CASSVGTGYNSPLHF
. | TRBJ1-3 | TRBV7-2 | . | TGTGCCAGCAGCTTTAGTTCCGGGGGCACCATATATTTT | CASSFSSGGTIYF
TRBD2 | TRBJ2-2 | TRBV4-1 | . | TGCGCCAGCAGCCAAGGGGCGGGGGGGCCAGCCGGGGAGCTGTTTTTT | CASSQGAGGPAGELFF
. | TRBJ1-3 | TRBV18 | few | TGTGCCAGCTCAAAAGAACAGACGACCTCTGGAAACACCATATATTTT | CASSKEQTTSGNTIYF